The clone carrying this T cell receptor beta chain was detected ten times or more. The sample belongs to a study of Graves' ophthalmopathy and Graves' hyperthyroidism. V lost 5 bases and J 3 bases, leaving 17 bases between the germline ends. The CDR3 is made up of 15 amino acids. From germline, CDR1 is SGHVS and CDR2 FQNEAQ. CDR3 regions of TCR beta were amplified from RNA transcripts. HTBI primers were used in a first-round RT-PCR, which preceded a second-round multiplex PCR. TCRdb redid the calling of the multiplex PCR reads with MiXCR, one entry per CDR3 protein. The sample yields approximately 380,000 distinct CDR3 sequences, roughly 21% seen once.

The rearrangement joins TRBV7-8 to TRBJ2-7; TRBD1 might be the D (5 bases). Sequencing was carried out using peripheral blood. This clonotype was obtained from a woman younger than 30 with stable Graves' hyperthyroidism. CDR3 amino acids: CASSRASAGNYEQYF. For the CDR3, the DNA is TGTGCCAGCAGCCGGGCCTCGGCAGGGAACTACGAGCAGTACTTC.